This T cell receptor beta chain was documented in a study of cytomegalovirus exposure and HLA in healthy donors. Study-level information: T cells numbering about 200 million yielded around 120 million unique TCR beta sequences in an earlier analysis.

Each donor was healthy, and each was a bone marrow donor. There are 16 residues in the CDR3. Between the trimmed V and J ends, which lost 0 bases and 0 bases, there was a span of 9 bases. Per germline, CDR1 SGDLS and CDR2 YYNGEE. The study, taken as a whole, reports: A later analysis reportedly identified an Asian-associated ancestry cluster as carrying fewer N-insertions than the roughly 600-donor mean. Sequencing depth across donors, presence/absence analyses assumed, was roughly uniform.

Amplification used 60 Vbeta primers and 13 Jbeta primers. Profiled with immunoSEQ multiplex PCR; TCRdb holds only in-frame clones, not every one. The table lists 150,000 to 200,000 clones, about 80% of them singletons, with about 1% in the top ten. A note on this clone: Its specificity is not known.

The chain carries TRBV9 and TRBJ2-2; D is possibly TRBD2 (5 bases). Sample: PBMCs. The receptor comes from a woman between 35 and 50 years old in good health and CMV-seronegative. The CDR3, as DNA: TGTGCCAGCAGCGTAGGCGGGCTTGCGAACACCGGGGAGCTGTTTTTT. Translated: CASSVGGLANTGELFF.